This is a list of T cell receptor beta chains from one sample in a study of T-cell reconstitution after alpha-beta-depleted transplantation in children. TCRdb redid the calling of the PCR reads with MiXCR, one entry per CDR3 protein. This table holds about 830,000 distinct CDR3 sequences, 16% found once. The specimen was PBMCs, mostly from graft donor cells, collected 360 days after TCRalphabeta/CD19-depleted stem cell transplant. These TCRs come from a male patient under 18 who had a stem cell transplant for acute lymphoblastic leukemia, so the T cells may come from the graft donor. The CDR3 runs from the conserved cysteine through the conserved F or W. Fields, in order: CDR3 length, J gene, V gene, CDR3 protein.

13	TRBJ2-5	TRBV6-5	CASSYGAEETQYF
15	TRBJ1-5	TRBV27	CASSTIQGVNQPQHF
17	TRBJ2-1	TRBV11-2	CASSLELGGPSYNEQFF
14	TRBJ2-7	TRBV3-1	CASSRDGNSYEQYF
16	TRBJ2-5	TRBV7-8	CASSLAGGSGWGTQYF
14	TRBJ1-6	TRBV27	CASSFQAYNSPLHF
12	TRBJ2-7	TRBV20-1	CSAARLSYKQYF
14	TRBJ2-7	TRBV20-1	CSARDEQSSYEQYF
16	TRBJ2-1	TRBV20-1	CSAPPGGRKRYNEQFF
14	TRBJ1-5	TRBV15	CATSHGTLNQPQHF
16	TRBJ2-3	TRBV24-1	CATSEFAATSADTQYF
13	TRBJ1-5	TRBV12-3/TRBV12-4	CASSLGALQPQHF
14	TRBJ2-5	TRBV7-8	CASSPTGRTNGPYF
18	TRBJ2-6	TRBV5-1	CASGISDRGLAGANVLTF
15	TRBJ2-3	TRBV12-3/TRBV12-4	CASSLARTVTDTQYF
17	TRBJ2-1	TRBV5-1	CASSTRLAGQYYNEQFF
15	TRBJ2-2	TRBV7-2	CASSQLRVDTGELFF
19	TRBJ2-1	TRBV5-1	CASSPTSGTNWGSYNEQFF
14	TRBJ2-7	TRBV13	CASSLQAISYEQYF
15	TRBJ1-5	TRBV2	CASSGPGGGNQPQHF
12	TRBJ2-1	TRBV27	CASSPLGPEQFF
14	TRBJ2-2	TRBV20-1	CSARDNRGTGELFF
12	TRBJ2-7	TRBV20-1	CRGDRGNYEQYF
14	TRBJ2-3	TRBV10-2	CATVAGTSTDTQYF
14	TRBJ2-6	TRBV24-1	CATSGISGANVLTF
15	TRBJ1-1	TRBV7-9	CASSLGGAGDLVAFF
14	TRBJ2-7	TRBV28	CASSPNPASYEQYF
14	TRBJ1-1	TRBV19	CASRGPTRNTEAFF
15	TRBJ2-7	TRBV7-9	CASSFLKVQRYEQYF
16	TRBJ1-3	TRBV9	CASSVAPGAAGNTIYF
14	TRBJ1-1	TRBV10-2	CASKGIRENTEAFF
14	TRBJ2-7	TRBV14	CASSQLDRNYEQYF
13	TRBJ1-5	TRBV11-2	CASSLVPDQPQHF
13	TRBJ2-1	TRBV24-1	CATSDLGVHEQFF
11	TRBJ2-1	TRBV29-1	CSVGLNNEQFF
12	TRBJ2-7	TRBV7-2	CASRLASYEQYF
15	TRBJ2-7	TRBV4-1	CASSPVGGKAYEQYF
14	TRBJ2-3	TRBV9	CASSEAPPTDTQYF
16	TRBJ2-4	TRBV5-1	CASSRGTDIAKNIQYF
18	TRBJ1-5	TRBV24-1	CATSDPRTGGQGNQPQHF
16	TRBJ2-1	TRBV3-1	CASSQEALHASREQFF
15	TRBJ2-5	TRBV5-8	CASSQGQGASETQYF
15	TRBJ2-5	TRBV27	CASSFFTGKRKLQYF
15	TRBJ1-1	TRBV5-1	CASSLIRGANTEAFF
16	TRBJ1-1	TRBV4-1	CASSQDPGPRGTEAFF
18	TRBJ2-4	TRBV20-1	CSARGLAGYGGAKNIQYF
16	TRBJ2-1	TRBV5-1	CASSGRGTSSYNEQFF
14	TRBJ2-1	TRBV5-1	CASSRPQGVNEQFF
15	TRBJ1-4	TRBV6-1	CASSTGTGAGEKLFF
15	TRBJ2-2	TRBV12-3/TRBV12-4	CASSLWTSRTGELFF
16	TRBJ2-1	TRBV11-3	CASSLTGTITGNEQFF
12	TRBJ2-1	TRBV27	CASSRRVNEQFF
12	TRBJ2-7	TRBV12-3/TRBV12-4	CASSLSGNKQYF
12	TRBJ2-3	TRBV5-1	CASRELADTQYF
15	TRBJ2-1	TRBV29-1	CSVVPGLAGYNEQFF